The next 13 T cell receptor beta chains were all read from a single sample in a study of blood T cell repertoires in COVID-19. Libraries were prepared by immunoSEQ multiplex PCR; TCRdb keeps only in-frame clonotypes and omits some of them. Of 150,000 to 200,000 clones in the sample, roughly 79% were seen once. The material sequenced was peripheral blood. Receptor source: a woman of 80 years or more with COVID-19, enrolled during active disease.

This chain links TRBV2 with TRBJ1-2; 10 bases are a match to TRBD1. Looked up from germline, CDR1 is SNHLY and CDR2 is FYNNEI. This CDR3 has 14 residues. V lost 5 bases to trimming and J lost 8 bases; unmatched junction nucleotides: 8. The CDR3 protein is CASSWTGGSRGYTF. The CDR3 DNA is TGTGCCAGCAGTTGGACAGGGGGATCGCGCGGCTACACCTTC.

The rearrangement links TRBV6-4 to TRBJ1-1, with TRBD1 matching 7 bases. Germline trimming cut 6 bases from V and 2 bases from J; bases unmatched to any gene: 6. This CDR3 contains 14 residues. Germline V gives CDR1 MRHNA, CDR2 SNTAGT. CDR3 sequence (DNA): TGTGCCAGCAGACCCGGGACAGCTAACACTGAAGCTTTCTTT. This sequence encodes CASRPGTANTEAFF.

This clone was observed once. V gene TRBV7-6 combines with J gene TRBJ1-1, with a possible D match to TRBD1 (5 bases). This CDR3 has 16 amino acids. V was shortened by 1 base and J by 3 bases, with 15 bases between the two germline ends. Germline V gene data show CDR1 as SGHVS and CDR2 as FNYEAQ. CDR3 nucleotide sequence: TGTGCCAGCAGCTTAGAGAACCAGGGCAGGGACACTGAAGCTTTCTTT. It yields the protein CASSLENQGRDTEAFF.

V and J are TRBV29-1 and TRBJ2-7; tentative D call: TRBD1 (6 bases). Trimming pared 7 bases from V and 4 bases from J, leaving 14 bases between. Germline CDR1 SQVTM, CDR2 ANQGSEA. There are 12 residues in the CDR3. The chain's CDR3 is CSARDTLYEQYF. For the CDR3, the DNA is TGCAGCGCCAGGGACACCCTATACGAGCAGTACTTC.

The chain employs TRBV5-4 and TRBJ1-1; possibly TRBD1 for D (6 bases). Germline CDR1 is SGHNT and CDR2 is YYREEE (reference sequence). V was clipped by 0 bases and J by 1 base, with 10 bases between them. This CDR3 contains 15 residues. The DNA for the CDR3 is TGTGCCAGCAGCTTGGGTGGACAGCCGAACACTGAAGCTTTCTTT. Its protein product is CASSLGGQPNTEAFF.

The chain uses TRBV20-1 and TRBJ2-7; D is unresolved. The germline gives CDR1 DFQATT, CDR2 SNEGSKA (reference sequence). Deletions cut 7 bases from V and 1 base from J, with 8 bases between. CDR3 length: 11 amino acids. The CDR3, as DNA: TGCAGTGTCCCTCTATCCTACGAGCAGTACTTC. Its translation: CSVPLSYEQYF.

This clone has just one count. V gene TRBV3-1 (or the pseudogene TRBV3-2) combines with J gene TRBJ1-2; D perhaps matches TRBD1 (5 bases). Germline V gene data show CDR1 as LGHDT and CDR2 as YNNKEL (reference sequence). V lost 4 bases, J lost 3 bases, and 9 bases lay in between. CDR3 size: 13 residues. The CDR3 DNA follows: TGTGCCAGCAGCCTCCAGGGCGACTATGGCTACACCTTC. Translation gives CASSLQGDYGYTF.

The V and J genes are TRBV11-3 and TRBJ2-3, with 7 bases aligning to TRBD2. The germline CDR1 and CDR2 sequences are SGHNT and YENEEA. The CDR3 length is 16 residues. The junction had 12 bases not matched to a gene; V was cut back by 5 bases and J by 4 bases. CDR3 DNA sequence: TGTGCCAGCAGCCCCGAGCGCGGGGGTAACTCAGATACGCAGTATTTT. It specifies CASSPERGGNSDTQYF.

This rearrangement joins TRBV6-1 to TRBJ1-2, with D possibly being TRBD1 (6 bases). The CDR3 length is 15 residues. V lost 1 base and J lost 4, with 13 bases in between. Germline lookup yields CDR1 MNHNS and CDR2 SASEGT. The CDR3 nucleotides read TGTGCCAGCAGTGAAGGTGGGGGCAGGAGCTATGGCTACACCTTC. This sequence encodes CASSEGGGRSYGYTF.

The CDR3 sequence: CAINGGVSGETNYGYTF. CDR3 nucleotide sequence: TGTGCCATCAACGGGGGGGTCTCCGGGGAGACTAACTATGGCTACACCTTC. The chain combines TRBV10-3 with TRBJ1-2; D perhaps matches TRBD1 (5 bases). V was cut by 7 bases and J by 0 bases, with 21 bases left in between. The CDR3 extends over 17 amino acids. CDR1 and CDR2 (germline): ENHRY, SYGVKD.

The chain is built from TRBV4-2 and TRBJ1-2, with 8 bases that match TRBD1. The CDR3 totals 14 residues. The germline gives CDR1 LGHNA, CDR2 YNFKEQ. V dropped 2 bases and J dropped 6; count of bases not matched to a gene: 5. CDR3 DNA sequence: TGTGCCAGCAGCCAACTCGACAGGGGTCATGGCTACACCTTC. The encoded protein is CASSQLDRGHGYTF.

This clone has a handful of counts. The chain combines TRBV9 with TRBJ2-2; TRBD2 agrees at 8 bases. The CDR3 has 13 residues. Trimming took 4 bases from V and 7 from J; bases not matched to a gene: 3. Germline CDR1 SGDLS, CDR2 YYNGEE. The CDR3 region has the DNA TGTGCCAGCAGCCCGGGGGGGGGCGGGGAGCTGTTTTTT. It codes for CASSPGGGGELFF. The whole variable domain, remainder taken from reference TRBV9 and TRBJ2-2, is DSGVTQTPKHLITATGQRVTLRCSPRSGDLSVYWYQQSLDQGLQFLIQYYNGEERAKGNILERFSAQQFPDLHSELNLSSLELGDSALYFCASSPGGGGELFFGEGSRLTVL.

CDR3 loop: CASSQDVVSGREQYF. The CDR3, as DNA: TGTGCCAGCAGCCAAGATGTAGTTAGCGGGAGGGAGCAGTACTTC. This chain uses TRBV3-1 (or the pseudogene TRBV3-2) with TRBJ2-7; 10 bases align to TRBD2. Trimming cost V 0 bases and J 7 bases; bases outside gene matches: 6. This CDR3 has 15 amino acids. Looked up from germline, CDR1 is LGHDT and CDR2 is YNNKEL (reference sequence).